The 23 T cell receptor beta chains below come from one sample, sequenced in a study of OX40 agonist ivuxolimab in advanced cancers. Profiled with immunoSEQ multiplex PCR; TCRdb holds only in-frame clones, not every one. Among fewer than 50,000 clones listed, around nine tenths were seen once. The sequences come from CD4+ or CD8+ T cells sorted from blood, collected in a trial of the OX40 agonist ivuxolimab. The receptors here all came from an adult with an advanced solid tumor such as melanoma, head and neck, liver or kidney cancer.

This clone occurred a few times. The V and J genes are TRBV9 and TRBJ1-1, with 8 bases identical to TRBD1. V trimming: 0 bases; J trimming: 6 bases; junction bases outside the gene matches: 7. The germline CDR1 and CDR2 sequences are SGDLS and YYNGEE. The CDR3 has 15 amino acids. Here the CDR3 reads CASSVAGGYDAEAFF. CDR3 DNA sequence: TGTGCCAGCAGCGTAGCAGGGGGCTATGATGCTGAAGCTTTCTTT.

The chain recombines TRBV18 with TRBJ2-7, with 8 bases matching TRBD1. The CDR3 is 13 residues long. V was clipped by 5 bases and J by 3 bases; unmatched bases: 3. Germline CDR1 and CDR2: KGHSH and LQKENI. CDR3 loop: CASSSTGGYEQYF. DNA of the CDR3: TGTGCCAGCTCATCTACAGGGGGCTACGAGCAGTACTTC. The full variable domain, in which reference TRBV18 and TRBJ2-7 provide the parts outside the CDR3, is NAGVMQNPRHLVRRRGQEARLRCSPMKGHSHVYWYRQLPEEGLKFMVYLQKENIIDESGMPKERFSAEFPKEGPSILRIQQVVRGDSAAYFCASSSTGGYEQYFGPGTRLTVT.

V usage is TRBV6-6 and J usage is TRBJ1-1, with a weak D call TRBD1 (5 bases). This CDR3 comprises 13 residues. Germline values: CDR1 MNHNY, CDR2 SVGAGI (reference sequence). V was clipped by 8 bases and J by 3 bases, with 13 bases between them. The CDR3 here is CASRPGGYTEAFF. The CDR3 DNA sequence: TGTGCCAGCCGTCCGGGGGGGTACACTGAAGCTTTCTTT.

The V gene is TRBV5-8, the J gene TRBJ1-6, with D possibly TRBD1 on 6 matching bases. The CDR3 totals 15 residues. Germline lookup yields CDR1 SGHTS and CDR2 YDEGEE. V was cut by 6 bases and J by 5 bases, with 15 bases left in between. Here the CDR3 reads CASNLIGGNNSPLHF. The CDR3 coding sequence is TGTGCCAGCAACCTAATAGGGGGTAATAATTCACCCCTCCACTTT.

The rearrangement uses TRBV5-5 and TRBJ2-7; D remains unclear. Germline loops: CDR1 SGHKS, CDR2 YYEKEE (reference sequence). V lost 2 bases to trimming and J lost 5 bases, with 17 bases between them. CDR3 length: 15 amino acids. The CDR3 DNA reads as TGTGCCAGCAGCTTCTTGCCAGCCAGGCAACACGAGCAGTACTTC. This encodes CASSFLPARQHEQYF.

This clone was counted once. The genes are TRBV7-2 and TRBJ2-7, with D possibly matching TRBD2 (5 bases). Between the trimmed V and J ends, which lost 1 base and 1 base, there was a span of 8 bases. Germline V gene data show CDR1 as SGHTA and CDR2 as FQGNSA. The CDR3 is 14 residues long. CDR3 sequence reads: CASSLDRGSYEQYF. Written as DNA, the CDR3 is TGTGCCAGCAGCTTAGACAGAGGGTCCTACGAGCAGTACTTC.

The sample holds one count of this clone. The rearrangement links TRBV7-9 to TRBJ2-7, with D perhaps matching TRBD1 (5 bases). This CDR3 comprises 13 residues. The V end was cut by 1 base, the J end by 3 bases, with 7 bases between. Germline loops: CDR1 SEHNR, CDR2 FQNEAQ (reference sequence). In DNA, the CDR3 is TGTGCCAGCAGCTTAGTCACAGGCTACGAGCAGTACTTC. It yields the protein CASSLVTGYEQYF.

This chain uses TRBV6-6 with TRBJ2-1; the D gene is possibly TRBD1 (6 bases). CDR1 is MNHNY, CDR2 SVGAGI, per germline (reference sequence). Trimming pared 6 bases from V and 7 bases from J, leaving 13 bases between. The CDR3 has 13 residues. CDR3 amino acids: CASRQGVLNEQFF. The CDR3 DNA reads TGTGCCAGCAGACAGGGTGTGCTTAATGAGCAGTTCTTC.

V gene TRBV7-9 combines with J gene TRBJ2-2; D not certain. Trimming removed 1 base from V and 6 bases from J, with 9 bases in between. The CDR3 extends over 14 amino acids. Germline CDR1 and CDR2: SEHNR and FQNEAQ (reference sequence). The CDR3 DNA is TGTGCCAGCAGCTTAGTAGGGATTCCCGGGGAGCTGTTTTTT. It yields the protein CASSLVGIPGELFF.

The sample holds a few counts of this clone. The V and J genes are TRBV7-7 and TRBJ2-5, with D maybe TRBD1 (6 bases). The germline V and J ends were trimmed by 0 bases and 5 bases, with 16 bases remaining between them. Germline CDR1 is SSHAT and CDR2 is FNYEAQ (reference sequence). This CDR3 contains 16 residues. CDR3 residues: CASSLALVGAGETQYF. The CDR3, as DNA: TGTGCCAGCAGCTTAGCGCTCGTGGGGGCCGGGGAGACCCAGTACTTC.

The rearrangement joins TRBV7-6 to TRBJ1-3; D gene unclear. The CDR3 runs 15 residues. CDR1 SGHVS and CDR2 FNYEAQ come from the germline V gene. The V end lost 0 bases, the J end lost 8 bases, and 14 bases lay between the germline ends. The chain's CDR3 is CASSLAITAIDTIYF. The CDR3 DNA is TGTGCCAGCAGCTTAGCGATTACGGCGATAGACACCATATATTTT.

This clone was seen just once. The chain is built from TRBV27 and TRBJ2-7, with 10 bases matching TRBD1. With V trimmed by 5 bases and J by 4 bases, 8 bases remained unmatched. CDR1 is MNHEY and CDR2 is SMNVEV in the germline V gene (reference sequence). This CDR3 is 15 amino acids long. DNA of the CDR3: TGTGCCAGCAGTCACCCCCGGACAGGGGGATACGAGCAGTACTTC. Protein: CASSHPRTGGYEQYF.

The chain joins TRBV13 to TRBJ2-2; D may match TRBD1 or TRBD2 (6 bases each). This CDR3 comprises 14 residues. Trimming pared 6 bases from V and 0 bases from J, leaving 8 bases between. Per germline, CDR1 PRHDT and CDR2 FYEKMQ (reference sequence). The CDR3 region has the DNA TGTGCCAGCAGTCGGGGGCCGAACACCGGGGAGCTGTTTTTT. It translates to CASSRGPNTGELFF.

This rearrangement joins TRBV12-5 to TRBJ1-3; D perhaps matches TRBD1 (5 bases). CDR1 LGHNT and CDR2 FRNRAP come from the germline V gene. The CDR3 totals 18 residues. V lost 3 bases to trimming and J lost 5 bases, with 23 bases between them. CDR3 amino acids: CASGFPSSREGLRNTIYF. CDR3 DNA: TGTGCTAGTGGTTTTCCCTCATCACGGGAGGGGCTGAGAAACACCATATATTTT.

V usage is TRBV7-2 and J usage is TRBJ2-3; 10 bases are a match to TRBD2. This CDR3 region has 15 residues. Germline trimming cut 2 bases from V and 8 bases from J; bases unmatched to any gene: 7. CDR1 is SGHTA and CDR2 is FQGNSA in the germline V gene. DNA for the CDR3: TGTGCCAGCAGCTTAACTAGCGGGGCACAGACTACGCAGTATTTT. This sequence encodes CASSLTSGAQTTQYF. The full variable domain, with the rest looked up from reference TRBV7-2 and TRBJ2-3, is GAGVSQSPSNKVTEKGKDVELRCDPISGHTALYWYRQSLGQGLEFLIYFQGNSAPDKSGLPSDRFSAERTGGSVSTLTIQRTQQEDSAVYLCASSLTSGAQTTQYFGPGTRLTVL.

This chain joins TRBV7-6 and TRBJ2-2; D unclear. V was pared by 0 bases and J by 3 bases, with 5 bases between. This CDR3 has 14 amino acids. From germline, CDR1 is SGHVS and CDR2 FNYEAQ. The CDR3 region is CASSLAEYTGELFF. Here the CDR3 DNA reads TGTGCCAGCAGCTTAGCTGAGTACACCGGGGAGCTGTTTTTT.

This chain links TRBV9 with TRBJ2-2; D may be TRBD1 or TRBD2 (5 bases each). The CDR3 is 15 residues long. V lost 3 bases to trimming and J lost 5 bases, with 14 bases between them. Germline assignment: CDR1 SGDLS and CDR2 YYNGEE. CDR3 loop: CASSAPGTLTGELFF. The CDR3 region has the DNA TGTGCCAGCAGCGCCCCCGGGACCCTTACCGGGGAGCTGTTTTTT.

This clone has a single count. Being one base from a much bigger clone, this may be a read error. CDR3 DNA: TGTGCCGGCAGCCCCGAGCGGGCCTACAATGAGCAGTTCTTC. This encodes CAGSPERAYNEQFF. The gene calls are TRBV27 and TRBJ2-1, with D perhaps matching TRBD2 (6 bases). The CDR3 contains 14 residues. Per germline, CDR1 MNHEY and CDR2 SMNVEV (reference sequence).

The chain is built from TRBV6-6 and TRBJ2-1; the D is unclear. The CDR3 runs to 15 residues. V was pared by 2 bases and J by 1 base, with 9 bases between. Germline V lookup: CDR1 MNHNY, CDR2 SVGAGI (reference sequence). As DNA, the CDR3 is TGTGCCAGCAGTTACAGGGCTCCATCCTACAATGAGCAGTTCTTC. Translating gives CASSYRAPSYNEQFF.

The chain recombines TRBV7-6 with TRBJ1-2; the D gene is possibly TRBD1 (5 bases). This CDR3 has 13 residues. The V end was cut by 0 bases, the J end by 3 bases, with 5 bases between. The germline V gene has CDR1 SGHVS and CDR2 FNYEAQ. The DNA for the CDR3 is TGTGCCAGCAGCTTAGCGACAGACTATGGCTACACCTTC. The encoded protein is CASSLATDYGYTF.

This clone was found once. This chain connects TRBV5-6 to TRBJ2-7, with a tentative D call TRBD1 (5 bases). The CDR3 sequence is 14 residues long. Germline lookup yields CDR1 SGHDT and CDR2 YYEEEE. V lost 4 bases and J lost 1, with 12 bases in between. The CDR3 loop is CASSGVTASYEQYF. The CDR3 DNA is TGTGCCAGCAGCGGGGTGACAGCATCCTACGAGCAGTACTTC.

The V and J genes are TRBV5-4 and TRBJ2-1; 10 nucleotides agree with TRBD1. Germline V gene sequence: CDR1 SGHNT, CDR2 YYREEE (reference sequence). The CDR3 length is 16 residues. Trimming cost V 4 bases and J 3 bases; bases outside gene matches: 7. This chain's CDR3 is CASSQLTGGLYNEQFF. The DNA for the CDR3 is TGTGCCAGCAGCCAACTGACAGGGGGCCTCTACAATGAGCAGTTCTTC.

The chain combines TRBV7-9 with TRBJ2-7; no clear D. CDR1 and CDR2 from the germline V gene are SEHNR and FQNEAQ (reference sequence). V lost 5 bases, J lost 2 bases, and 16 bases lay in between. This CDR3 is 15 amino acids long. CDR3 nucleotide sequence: TGTGCCAGCAGCCGTGGGAAACACACAACCTACGAGCAGTACTTC. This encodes CASSRGKHTTYEQYF.